This T cell receptor (beta chain) appears in the sequencing data of a study of shared clonotypes between healthy human individuals (dated by TCRdb to the early 2020s). With respect to the entire study: The cohort comprised two women and a few men aged 18 to 49 years. Blood TCR repertoires of about five healthy adults were deeply sequenced to estimate repertoire size and the extent of clonotype sharing between individuals. For each donor, CD4 naive and CD4 memory were each run on three plates, CD8 naive on two plates, and CD8 memory on one plate. Each donor's leukapheresis produced roughly between roughly 0.85 and 9.5 billion PBMCs. Libraries were prepared and TCR repertoires were sequenced by different laboratories using diverse techniques, in order to increase sequencing depth and limit assay-specific biases. What the authors observed across the whole study: Naive subsets generally had larger estimated clonotype richness than memory subsets did. Across four donors, around 5% of naive CD4, 3.5% of naive CD8, under 2.5% of memory CD4, and 0.4% of memory CD8 clonotypes were shared. The small number of donors limited the genetic and exposure-history diversity represented. Pairwise subsampling indicated that sequencing depth was expected to affect the degree of clonotype sharing among donors. Incomplete sequencing was indicated by rarefaction of sorted-subset datasets, despite the large sequencing depth. Clonotypes shared by all four sorted-subset donors showed higher generation probabilities than non-shared clonotypes. Only blood was sampled, and tissue TCR repertoires likely differ from those in blood.

Trimming removed 2 bases from V and 4 bases from J, leaving 15 bases between the germline ends. Taken from cysteine to phenylalanine, the CDR3 has 16 residues. Left in the record is the CDR3 DNA by itself, 48 bases read in frame from the first base. The germline V gene specifies MGHRA as CDR1 and YSYEKL as CDR2. CD8 naive samples were obtained by positive selection for CCR7 among CD45RO-negative cells, yielding a CD45RA+CCR7+ population from which TemRA cells were excluded. Healthy HIV-negative adults with no recently reported acute infections or vaccinations were included as donors. Only Caucasian adults living in Nashville, Tennessee, USA were represented among the donors. Blood was obtained by leukapheresis, after which PBMCs were separated by Ficoll-Histopaque density gradient centrifugation and cryopreserved in liquid nitrogen vapor phase. Purity and quantity of every magnetically sorted T cell population were checked by analytical flow cytometry. Genomic DNA was isolated from every sorted fraction and measured by UV absorbance on a Nanodrop 2000c.

Using the deep immunoSEQ assay, multiplex PCR amplified TCR CDR3 regions from genomic DNA. For each cell subset, the extracted genomic DNA was distributed evenly across all wells of several immunoSEQ 96-well plates, and each plate served as one replicate. For sorted subsets, each replicate PCR was loaded with approximately 0.2 ug genomic DNA, equivalent to 30,000 or so T cell genomes. Purified libraries were quantified with a Qubit 3.0 fluorometer, sized on a Bioanalyzer 2100, and re-quantified with the KAPA Library Quantification kit. Every immunoSEQ 96-well plate was sequenced on a separate single-read 150-cycle Illumina NextSeq 550 flow cell. Under the source paper's analysis protocol: Because the immunoSEQ output included only junctional sequences and no quality scores, the filtering could not be the same as the filtering used for full-length reads. To assign V/J genes and CDR3, sequences were annotated using PyIR, a Python wrapper for IgBLAST v1.9, with IMGT germline references. Reads were removed for weak V/J assignments (E-value above 1e-6), missing CDR3, stop codons, out-of-frame junctions, or ambiguous translated residues. V3J clonotypes were defined as sequences sharing the same inferred V gene, J gene, and CDR3 amino acid sequence. The percentage overlap between two repertoires was calculated by dividing the number of shared unique clonotypes by the size of the smaller repertoire. Richness of each repertoire was evaluated using RTK rarefaction, the Chao1 estimator, and Recon v2.1 estimates of unobserved clonotypes. OLGA was used to compute generation probabilities for all TCRbeta clonotypes that the gDNA method yielded from several donors. In TCRdb, the immuneACCESS table is reduced to in-frame sequences with V and J assigned. These tables do not hold every clone; where another copy was compared, an unresolved V gene accounts for under half, and the others remain unexplained. For V, J and clone size, that table is used; D and trimming come from the DNA. The sample profile shows about 580,000 clones; 98% of them were found once. The top ten constitute 0.3% of the sample.

As to this clone: The antigen it recognizes is unknown. Base quality data are lacking; no much larger clone is found one base away.

This sequence uses TRBV4-1 and TRBJ1-3; the D gene lacks a confident call. This TCR was sampled from a young man in good health. Sequenced sample: naive CD8+ T cells sorted from blood. The sample's cell subset or site label is to be understood as: CD45RA+CCR7+. The encoded CDR3 is CASSQNLLEGGNTIYF. The sequenced DNA is TGCGCCAGCAGCCAAAACCTACTAGAAGGGGGAAACACCATATATTTT.